Below, one T cell receptor (beta chain) is given with its context. What it binds is unknown. The sample belongs to a study of human T cells and chemical hapten exposure. Study as a whole: How much TCR each sample yielded varied, mostly because pooled library volumes differed slightly.

The study, taken as a whole, reports: Compared to controls, expanded TCRs made significantly more large clusters of similar CDR3s.

V was clipped by 5 bases and J by 1 base, with 16 bases between them. The CDR3 loop spans 16 amino acids. Germline loops: CDR1 SGHTA, CDR2 FQGNSA. Time point denoted: patch test 3, about 24 weeks after DPC sensitization. Indicated treatment: therapeutic diphenylcyclopropenone sensitization with weekly scalp DPC. MiXCR, run by TCRdb on the RACE reads, gives a single entry per CDR3 protein. Counted here are about 160,000 distinct CDR3 sequences, about 30% occurring once; the ten biggest clones make up about 2%. The sequence came from a woman aged 18-30 years with alopecia areata. Some clones in this sample may be carry-over from other donors' samples. The chain uses TRBV7-2 and TRBJ2-3, with D possibly TRBD2 on 5 matching bases. The sample in question was whole blood, obtained in connection with sensitization to the hapten diphenylcyclopropenone (DPC). CDR3: CASSLGMLARTDTQYF. CDR3 nucleotides: TGTGCCAGCAGCCTGGGGATGCTAGCTCGCACAGATACGCAGTATTTT.